These T cell receptor beta chains were read from a single sample in a study of blood T cell repertoires in COVID-19. Sequencing used immunoSEQ multiplex PCR; TCRdb keeps in-frame clones, though not all of them. The repertoire holds approximately 90,000 clones, with 70% to 90% as singletons. The sequenced material came from peripheral blood. The receptor source for this set is an elderly man with active or convalescent COVID-19. CDR3s include the opening cysteine and the closing phenylalanine or tryptophan. Clone size appears in some rows only: once, few, many, or a class for an expanded clone.

TRBV7-3	TRBJ1-6	.	CASSNRHGRRQVPNSPLHF
TRBV2	TRBJ1-2	.	CASSSGRRYQGANYGYTF
TRBV27	TRBJ2-7	.	CASSRSGQGTYEQYF
TRBV5-1	TRBJ1-5	.	CASSLDRGSQPQHF
TRBV18	TRBJ2-6	once	CASSPNTGVSGANVLTF
TRBV7-2	TRBJ1-3	.	CASSLVGGSGNTIYF
TRBV3-1/TRBV3-2	TRBJ2-7	.	CASSQGGGAQYF
TRBV6-1	TRBJ1-4	few	CASSEPRYATNEKLFF
TRBV5-1	TRBJ2-4	.	CASSFSIQYF
TRBV5-1	TRBJ2-5	.	CASSLSPSKVETQYF
TRBV18	TRBJ1-2	.	CASSPTGAAMGSYTF
TRBV6-5	TRBJ1-2	few	CASSIQGHYGYTF
TRBV30	TRBJ1-5	.	CAWKNAGTGDFQPQHF
TRBV10-3	TRBJ2-7	.	CAISLTGLAGAYEQYF
TRBV5-4	TRBJ1-2	.	CASSLGTETTYTF
TRBV11-3	TRBJ2-5	.	CASSPGLASHQETQYF
TRBV6-1	TRBJ1-1	.	CASSALTLTRGTEAFF
TRBV14	TRBJ1-4	.	CASSRQGAGEKLFF
TRBV7-9	TRBJ1-3	.	CASSPEVGQGGNTIYF
TRBV19	TRBJ2-6	.	CASSPAQASGANVLTF
TRBV5-6	TRBJ1-3	.	CASSLDQGANTIYF
TRBV4-3	TRBJ2-1	.	CASSLRLDDEQFF
TRBV6-2/TRBV6-3	TRBJ2-3	.	CASIYGGRTDTQYF
TRBV3-1/TRBV3-2	TRBJ1-2	.	CASSQAATGGYGYTF
TRBV6-2/TRBV6-3	TRBJ2-7	few	CASSSPGTGRFGEQYF
TRBV29-1	TRBJ2-3	.	CSVEVGRTISTDTQYF
TRBV9	TRBJ2-5	.	CASSVGSGGLQETQYF
TRBV28	TRBJ1-5	.	CASNLRQGSNQPQHF
TRBV27	TRBJ1-1	.	CASSLETGMNTEAFF
TRBV21-1	TRBJ2-1	once	CASSTSYNEQFF
TRBV27	TRBJ1-1	.	CASRKTGGSTEAFF